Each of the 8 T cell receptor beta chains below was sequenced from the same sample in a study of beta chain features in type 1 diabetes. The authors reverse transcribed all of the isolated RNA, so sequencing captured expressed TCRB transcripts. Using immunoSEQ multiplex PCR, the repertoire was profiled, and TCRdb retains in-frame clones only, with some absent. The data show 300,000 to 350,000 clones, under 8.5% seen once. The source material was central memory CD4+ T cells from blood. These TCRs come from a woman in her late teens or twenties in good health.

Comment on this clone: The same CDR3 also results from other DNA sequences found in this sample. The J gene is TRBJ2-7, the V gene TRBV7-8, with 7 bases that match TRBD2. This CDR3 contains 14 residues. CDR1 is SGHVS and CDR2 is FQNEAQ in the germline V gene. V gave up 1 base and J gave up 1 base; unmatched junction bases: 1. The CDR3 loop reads CASSLGRGSYEQYF. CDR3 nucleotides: TGTGCCAGCAGCTTAGGGCGGGGGTCCTACGAGCAGTACTTC.

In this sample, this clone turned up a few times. The CDR3 DNA sequence: TGTGCCAGTATAGGGCTAGTCAGTGATGAGCAGTTCTTC. Translated, it gives CASIGLVSDEQFF. The V gene is TRBV19, the J gene TRBJ2-1; D ambiguous. V was cut by 7 bases and J by 8 bases, with 15 bases left in between. Germline CDR1 reads LNHDA; CDR2 reads SQIVND (reference sequence). The CDR3 sequence is 13 residues long.

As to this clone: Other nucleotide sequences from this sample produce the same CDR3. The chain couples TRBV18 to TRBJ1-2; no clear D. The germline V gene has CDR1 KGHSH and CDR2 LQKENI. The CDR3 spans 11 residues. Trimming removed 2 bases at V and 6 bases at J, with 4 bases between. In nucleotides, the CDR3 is TGTGCCAGCTCACCAGGGGATGGCTACACCTTC. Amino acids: CASSPGDGYTF.

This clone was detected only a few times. The CDR3 region has the DNA TGTGCCAGCAGCCAAATAGTCGGGACAGGCCCATCGGATGAGCAGTTCTTC. It encodes CASSQIVGTGPSDEQFF. The chain uses TRBV14 and TRBJ2-1; TRBD1 matches 8 bases. The CDR3 is 17 amino acids. Germline V gives CDR1 SGHDN, CDR2 FVKESK. V gave up 2 bases and J gave up 8 bases; unmatched junction bases: 14.

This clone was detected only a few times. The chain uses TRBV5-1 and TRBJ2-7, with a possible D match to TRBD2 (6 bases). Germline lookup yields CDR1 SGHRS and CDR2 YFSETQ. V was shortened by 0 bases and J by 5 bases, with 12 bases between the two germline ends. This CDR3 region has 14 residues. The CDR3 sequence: CASSLGAGTNEQYF. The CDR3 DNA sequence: TGCGCCAGCAGCTTGGGCGCGGGGACCAACGAGCAGTACTTC.

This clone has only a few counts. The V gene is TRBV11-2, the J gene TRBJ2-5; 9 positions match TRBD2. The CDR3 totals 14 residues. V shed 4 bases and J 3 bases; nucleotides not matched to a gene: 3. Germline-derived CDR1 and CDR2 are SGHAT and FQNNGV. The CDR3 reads CASSSRLAEETQYF. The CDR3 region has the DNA TGTGCCAGCAGCTCCCGACTAGCGGAAGAGACCCAGTACTTC. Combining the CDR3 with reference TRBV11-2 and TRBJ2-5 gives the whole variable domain EAGVAQSPRYKIIEKRQSVAFWCNPISGHATLYWYQQILGQGPKLLIQFQNNGVVDDSQLPKDRFSAERLKGVDSTLKIQPAKLEDSAVYLCASSSRLAEETQYFGPGTRLLVL.

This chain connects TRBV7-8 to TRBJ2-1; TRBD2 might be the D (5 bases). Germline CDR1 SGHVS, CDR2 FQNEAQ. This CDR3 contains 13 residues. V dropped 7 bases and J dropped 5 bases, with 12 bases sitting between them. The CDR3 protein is CASTSQADNEQFF. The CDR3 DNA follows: TGTGCCAGCACCTCCCAAGCGGACAATGAGCAGTTCTTC.

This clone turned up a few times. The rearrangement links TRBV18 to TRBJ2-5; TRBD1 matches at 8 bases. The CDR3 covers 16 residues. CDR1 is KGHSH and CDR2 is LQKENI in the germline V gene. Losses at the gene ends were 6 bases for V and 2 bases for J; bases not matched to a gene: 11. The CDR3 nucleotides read TGTGCCAGCTCCCCGTTGGACAGGGAGAATCAAGAGACCCAGTACTTC. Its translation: CASSPLDRENQETQYF.